One and the same sample provided the 10 T cell receptor beta chains below, sequenced in a study of pediatric ulcerative colitis. Method: immunoSEQ multiplex PCR; TCRdb's copy keeps in-frame clones and lacks some. The profile shows roughly 25,000 clones, about 69% of them singletons. Rectal tissue came from one to two pinch biopsies taken at colonoscopy. The source material was gut tissue. The receptors come from a boy between 10 and 17 years old with severe ulcerative colitis.

V and J are TRBV11-3 and TRBJ2-3; TRBD2 matches 7 bases. The CDR3 is 17 residues long. Germline V gene sequence: CDR1 SGHNT, CDR2 YENEEA. J lost 0 bases, V lost 1 base, and 7 bases had no gene match. In DNA, the CDR3 is TGTGCCAGCAGCTTAGGGCTAGCGGCCCTTAGCACAGATACGCAGTATTTT. This sequence encodes CASSLGLAALSTDTQYF. Together with reference TRBV11-3 and TRBJ2-3, the CDR3 gives the full variable domain: EAGVVQSPRYKIIEKKQPVAFWCNPISGHNTLYWYLQNLGQGPELLIRYENEEAVDDSQLPKDRFSAERLKGVDSTLKIQPAELGDSAVYLCASSLGLAALSTDTQYFGPGTRLTVL.

This chain connects TRBV7-2 to TRBJ1-5; D remains ambiguous. Germline V gene sequence: CDR1 SGHTA, CDR2 FQGNSA. There are 14 residues in the CDR3. V lost 5 bases, J lost 1 base, and 9 bases lay in between. The CDR3 is CASSADGSNQPQHF. The CDR3, as DNA: TGTGCCAGCAGCGCCGACGGGAGCAATCAGCCCCAGCATTTT.

This clone rates as medium-sized. The sample holds other DNA sequences that translate to the same CDR3. The V and J genes are TRBV6-1 and TRBJ1-2; D ambiguous. CDR3 length: 12 amino acids. V lost 1 base and J 2 bases, leaving 2 bases between the germline ends. CDR1 and CDR2 (germline): MNHNS, SASEGT. The CDR3: CASSEGNYGYTF. CDR3 DNA sequence: TGTGCCAGCAGTGAAGGGAACTATGGCTACACCTTC.

This rearrangement joins TRBV5-1 to TRBJ2-7, with TRBD2 identical over 7 bases. The junction had 7 bases not matched to a gene; V was cut back by 4 bases and J by 0 bases. The germline CDR1 and CDR2 sequences are SGHRS and YFSETQ. The CDR3 is made up of 15 amino acids. DNA for the CDR3: TGCGCCAGCAGCCCCCGGGGGGTTAGCTCCTACGAGCAGTACTTC. It codes for CASSPRGVSSYEQYF.

This chain uses TRBV7-8 with TRBJ1-1; 7 nucleotides agree with TRBD1. The V gene's germline CDR1 is SGHVS and CDR2 FQNEAQ. This CDR3 region has 15 residues. V dropped 5 bases and J dropped 4; count of bases not matched to a gene: 10. The CDR3 DNA reads as TGTGCCAGCAGCCCGAACAGGGGAGGCGGCACTGAAGCTTTCTTT. Amino acids: CASSPNRGGGTEAFF.

With respect to this clone: The sample contains more than one DNA sequence encoding this CDR3. The chain couples TRBV7-9 to TRBJ2-5, with TRBD1 identical over 9 bases. Trimming removed 1 base from V and 5 bases from J; junction bases left unmatched: 2. This CDR3 is 14 amino acids long. From germline, CDR1 is SEHNR and CDR2 FQNEAQ (reference sequence). CDR3 amino acids: CASSLGTGVETQYF. The CDR3 nucleotides are TGTGCCAGCAGCTTAGGGACAGGGGTCGAGACCCAGTACTTC.

The CDR3 DNA reads TGTGCCAGCAGCCAAGATTTTATTTCGGAACAGCTGTCCTATGGCTACACCTTC. Amino acid sequence: CASSQDFISEQLSYGYTF. The genes are TRBV4-2 and TRBJ1-2; the D is unclear. With 0 bases removed from V and 4 bases from J, the gap between germline ends came to 21 bases. Germline CDR1 LGHNA, CDR2 YNFKEQ. The CDR3 is 18 amino acids.

The rearrangement joins TRBV6-6 to TRBJ2-3; D is unresolved. V shed 8 bases and J shed 4 bases, with 13 bases lying between them. The germline V gene has CDR1 MNHNY and CDR2 SVGAGI (reference sequence). The CDR3 is 13 amino acids. CDR3 in DNA: TGTGCCAGCCATAAAGCAAGCCCAGATACGCAGTATTTT. It specifies CASHKASPDTQYF.

The chain recombines TRBV23-1 with TRBJ2-7; the D is unclear. TRBV23-1 is flagged as an ORF with uncertain function. Trimming took off 2 bases at V and 3 bases at J, with 8 bases between the two ends. The CDR3 sequence is 13 residues long. CDR3 nucleotides: TGCGCCAGCAGTCAAGGTTCGTGCTACGAGCAGTACTTC. This encodes CASSQGSCYEQYF.

This chain links TRBV6-1 with TRBJ2-5, with unresolved D. The CDR3 extends over 13 amino acids. V dropped 4 bases and J dropped 2 bases, with 8 bases sitting between them. Germline CDR1 MNHNS, CDR2 SASEGT. The CDR3 sequence is CASSGAAQETQYF. The CDR3, as DNA: TGTGCCAGCAGTGGGGCAGCTCAAGAGACCCAGTACTTC.